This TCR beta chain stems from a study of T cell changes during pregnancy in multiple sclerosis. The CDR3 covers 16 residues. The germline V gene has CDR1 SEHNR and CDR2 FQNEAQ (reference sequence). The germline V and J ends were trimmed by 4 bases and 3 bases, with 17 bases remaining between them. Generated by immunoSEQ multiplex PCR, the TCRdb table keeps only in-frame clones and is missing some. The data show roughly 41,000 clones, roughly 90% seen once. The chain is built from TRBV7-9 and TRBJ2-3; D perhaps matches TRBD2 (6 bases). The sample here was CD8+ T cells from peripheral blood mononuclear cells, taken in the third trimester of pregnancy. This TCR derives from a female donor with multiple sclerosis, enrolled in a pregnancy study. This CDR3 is CASSSSGASETDTQYF. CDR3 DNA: TGTGCCAGCAGCTCGTCCGGGGCTAGCGAGACAGATACGCAGTATTTT. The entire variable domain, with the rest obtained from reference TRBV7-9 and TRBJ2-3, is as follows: DTGVSQNPRHKITKRGQNVTFRCDPISEHNRLYWYRQTLGQGPEFLTYFQNEAQLEKSRLLSDRFSAERPKGSFSTLEIQRTEQGDSAMYLCASSSSGASETDTQYFGPGTRLTVL.